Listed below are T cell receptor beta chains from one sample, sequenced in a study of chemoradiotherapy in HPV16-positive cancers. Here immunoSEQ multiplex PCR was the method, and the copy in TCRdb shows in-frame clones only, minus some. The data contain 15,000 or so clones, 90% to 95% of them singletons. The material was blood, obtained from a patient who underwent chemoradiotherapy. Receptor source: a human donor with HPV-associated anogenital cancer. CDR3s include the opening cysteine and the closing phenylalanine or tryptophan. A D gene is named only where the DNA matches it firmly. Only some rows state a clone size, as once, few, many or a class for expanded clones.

CDR3 DNA: TGTGCCAGCAGCTTAGCTCTCGGGGAAGGGAATCAGCCCCAGCATTTT; CDR3 protein: CASSLALGEGNQPQHF; J gene: TRBJ1-5; D gene: NA; clone size: NA; V gene: TRBV7-8
CDR3 DNA: TGCAGCGTTGGACTAGGCCTGAACTATGGCTACACCTTC; CDR3 protein: CSVGLGLNYGYTF; J gene: TRBJ1-2; D gene: NA; clone size: NA; V gene: TRBV29-1
CDR3 DNA: TGTGCCAGTAGTATAGGCGGACACTCTTCCGGGCAGTTCTTC; CDR3 protein: CASSIGGHSSGQFF; J gene: TRBJ2-1; D gene: NA; clone size: NA; V gene: TRBV19
CDR3 DNA: TGTGCCAGCAGCCAAGAGTGGGAGGGGTTTAGCGGGGGGGCCACCGGGGAGCTGTTTTTT; CDR3 protein: CASSQEWEGFSGGATGELFF; J gene: TRBJ2-2; D gene: TRBD2; clone size: NA; V gene: TRBV4-2
CDR3 DNA: TGTGCCAGCAGTCCATTACAGGGGAGGAATGGCTACACCTTC; CDR3 protein: CASSPLQGRNGYTF; J gene: TRBJ1-2; D gene: TRBD1; clone size: NA; V gene: TRBV27
CDR3 DNA: TGTGCCAGCAGCAACCGGACAGGGCTACTAGCCAAAAACATTCAGTACTTC; CDR3 protein: CASSNRTGLLAKNIQYF; J gene: TRBJ2-4; D gene: NA; clone size: once; V gene: TRBV21-1
CDR3 DNA: TGTGCCAGCAGCTTGCGCGGAACTAGCACAGATACGCAGTATTTT; CDR3 protein: CASSLRGTSTDTQYF; J gene: TRBJ2-3; D gene: NA; clone size: NA; V gene: TRBV11-2
CDR3 DNA: TGTGCCAGCACCACTTTGGGTGGCTACACCTTC; CDR3 protein: CASTTLGGYTF; J gene: TRBJ1-2; D gene: NA; clone size: NA; V gene: TRBV7-9
CDR3 DNA: TGTGCCACCAGCAGATCAACCGCGGGGACTGAAGCTTTCTTT; CDR3 protein: CATSRSTAGTEAFF; J gene: TRBJ1-1; D gene: NA; clone size: NA; V gene: TRBV15
CDR3 DNA: TGCGCCAGCAGCTTGGATACACTGAACACTGAAGCTTTCTTT; CDR3 protein: CASSLDTLNTEAFF; J gene: TRBJ1-1; D gene: NA; clone size: NA; V gene: TRBV5-1
CDR3 DNA: TGTGCCAGCTCACCACGATCCACGGGGGGCTCGGGCAATCAGCCCCAGCATTTT; CDR3 protein: CASSPRSTGGSGNQPQHF; J gene: TRBJ1-5; D gene: NA; clone size: NA; V gene: TRBV18
CDR3 DNA: TGTGCCAGCAGCCTCGCGTTTGGCGTGACCGGGGAGCTGTTTTTT; CDR3 protein: CASSLAFGVTGELFF; J gene: TRBJ2-2; D gene: NA; clone size: NA; V gene: TRBV7-6
CDR3 DNA: TGTGCCAGCAGCCAAGCGGGGTTGGGATCACCCCTCCACTTT; CDR3 protein: CASSQAGLGSPLHF; J gene: TRBJ1-6; D gene: NA; clone size: few; V gene: TRBV4-2
CDR3 DNA: TGTGCCAGCAGCCCACCGGGGGGACTAGCGAACCATGAGCAGTTCTTC; CDR3 protein: CASSPPGGLANHEQFF; J gene: TRBJ2-1; D gene: TRBD2; clone size: NA; V gene: TRBV11-2
CDR3 DNA: TGTGCCAGCAGCTCAGGGTTCTATGGCTACACCTTC; CDR3 protein: CASSSGFYGYTF; J gene: TRBJ1-2; D gene: NA; clone size: NA; V gene: TRBV7-2
CDR3 DNA: TGTGCCAGCAGCCAAGAGAATAGACAGAGAGGGAATTCACCCCTCCACTTT; CDR3 protein: CASSQENRQRGNSPLHF; J gene: TRBJ1-6; D gene: NA; clone size: NA; V gene: TRBV4-2
CDR3 DNA: TGTGCCAGCAGTCAAACCGGGACAGGGGAGCAGCATTTT; CDR3 protein: CASSQTGTGEQHF; J gene: TRBJ1-5; D gene: TRBD1; clone size: few; V gene: TRBV2
CDR3 DNA: TGTGCCAGCAGCTTCCTGGGAGGGACCGGGGAGCTGTTTTTT; CDR3 protein: CASSFLGGTGELFF; J gene: TRBJ2-2; D gene: TRBD2; clone size: NA; V gene: TRBV11-2
CDR3 DNA: TGTGCCATCAGTCTCGACGGAAACACCATATATTTT; CDR3 protein: CAISLDGNTIYF; J gene: TRBJ1-3; D gene: NA; clone size: NA; V gene: TRBV10-3
CDR3 DNA: TGTGCCAGCAGCCTAAGGACAGCCTCATACCAAGAGACCCAGTACTTC; CDR3 protein: CASSLRTASYQETQYF; J gene: TRBJ2-5; D gene: NA; clone size: NA; V gene: TRBV11-2
CDR3 DNA: TGTGCCAGCAGCCCGCCTACGGGGCGAGGCTACACCTTC; CDR3 protein: CASSPPTGRGYTF; J gene: TRBJ1-2; D gene: NA; clone size: NA; V gene: TRBV9
CDR3 DNA: TGTGCCACCTCGACTAGCGGGGTAACCGGGGAGCTGTTTTTT; CDR3 protein: CATSTSGVTGELFF; J gene: TRBJ2-2; D gene: TRBD2; clone size: NA; V gene: TRBV6-6
CDR3 DNA: TGTGCCTGGAGTGCCGGGACGTATAATCAGCCCCAGCATTTT; CDR3 protein: CAWSAGTYNQPQHF; J gene: TRBJ1-5; D gene: NA; clone size: NA; V gene: TRBV30
CDR3 DNA: TGTGCCAGCAGTGCCTCTGGTTATAGCAATCAGCCCCAGCATTTT; CDR3 protein: CASSASGYSNQPQHF; J gene: TRBJ1-5; D gene: NA; clone size: few; V gene: TRBV2
CDR3 DNA: TGCGCCAGCAGCATTCAAGCGAACACTGAAGCTTTCTTT; CDR3 protein: CASSIQANTEAFF; J gene: TRBJ1-1; D gene: NA; clone size: NA; V gene: TRBV5-1
CDR3 DNA: TGTGCCAGCAGTGTAGGCTCACAGGGTACGGATGGCTACACCTTC; CDR3 protein: CASSVGSQGTDGYTF; J gene: TRBJ1-2; D gene: NA; clone size: few; V gene: TRBV6-1
CDR3 DNA: TGTGCCAGCAGCTTTGGGGGTTCACGGGGGGGCCAAGAGACCCAGTACTTC; CDR3 protein: CASSFGGSRGGQETQYF; J gene: TRBJ2-5; D gene: TRBD2; clone size: NA; V gene: TRBV5-6
CDR3 DNA: TGTGCCTGGGTCGGACAGGGCGACGCAGATACGCAGTATTTT; CDR3 protein: CAWVGQGDADTQYF; J gene: TRBJ2-3; D gene: TRBD1; clone size: once; V gene: TRBV30
CDR3 DNA: TGTGCCAGCAGTTTGAGCGCAGACACTGAAGCTTTCTTT; CDR3 protein: CASSLSADTEAFF; J gene: TRBJ1-1; D gene: NA; clone size: NA; V gene: TRBV27
CDR3 DNA: TGTGCCAGCAGTGAATTATGGGCTAGCGGGGGGATGAATGAGCAGTTCTTC; CDR3 protein: CASSELWASGGMNEQFF; J gene: TRBJ2-1; D gene: TRBD2; clone size: NA; V gene: TRBV25-1
CDR3 DNA: TGCGCCAGCAGCCAAGATCTTATGGGAGAGACCCAGTACTTC; CDR3 protein: CASSQDLMGETQYF; J gene: TRBJ2-5; D gene: NA; clone size: NA; V gene: TRBV4-3
CDR3 DNA: TGTGCCTGGAGTGCCGGGACAGGGGAAGGGACAGATACGCAGTATTTT; CDR3 protein: CAWSAGTGEGTDTQYF; J gene: TRBJ2-3; D gene: TRBD1; clone size: NA; V gene: TRBV30
CDR3 DNA: TGTGCCAGCAGCTCACCGGGGGATACGCAGTATTTT; CDR3 protein: CASSSPGDTQYF; J gene: TRBJ2-3; D gene: NA; clone size: NA; V gene: TRBV7-2
CDR3 DNA: TGCGCCAGCAGCTTGGGGGACAGGGGTGAAGAAAAACTGTTTTTT; CDR3 protein: CASSLGDRGEEKLFF; J gene: TRBJ1-4; D gene: TRBD1; clone size: NA; V gene: TRBV5-1
CDR3 DNA: TGTGCCAGCAGTTCCGGGCGCACAGATACGCAGTATTTT; CDR3 protein: CASSSGRTDTQYF; J gene: TRBJ2-3; D gene: NA; clone size: NA; V gene: TRBV6-5
CDR3 DNA: TGTGCCAGCAGCCCACTTCCGGGACGGGGAGAGCAGCCCCAGCATTTT; CDR3 protein: CASSPLPGRGEQPQHF; J gene: TRBJ1-5; D gene: NA; clone size: few; V gene: TRBV5-5
CDR3 DNA: TGTGCCAGCAGCAAAACGACCGGACAGGGGGGAAACATTCAGTACTTC; CDR3 protein: CASSKTTGQGGNIQYF; J gene: TRBJ2-4; D gene: TRBD1; clone size: NA; V gene: TRBV9